The 24 T cell receptor beta chains reported below all come from one sample, sequenced in a study of cytomegalovirus exposure and HLA in healthy donors. PCR involved 60 Vbeta and 13 Jbeta primers. Profiling relied on immunoSEQ multiplex PCR, and the TCRdb table lists in-frame clones only, not all of them. Of roughly 260,000 clones in the sample, approximately 84% were seen once. The sample consisted of PBMCs. These receptors all stem from a woman in her thirties or forties in good health and CMV-seropositive.

V and J are TRBV27 and TRBJ2-1, with TRBD2 as a possible D gene (6 bases). This CDR3 region has 14 residues. The germline CDR1 and CDR2 sequences are MNHEY and SMNVEV (reference sequence). Trimming left V 6 bases short and J 3 bases short, with 12 bases between. Here the CDR3 reads CASRAGPNYNEQFF. CDR3 DNA sequence: TGTGCCAGCAGAGCGGGTCCAAACTACAATGAGCAGTTCTTC.

V gene TRBV5-8 combines with J gene TRBJ2-7; TRBD1 matches 8 bases. The CDR3 consists of 16 residues. Germline trimming cut 2 bases from V and 4 bases from J; bases unmatched to any gene: 11. CDR1 is SGHTS and CDR2 is YDEGEE in the germline V gene. DNA of the CDR3: TGTGCCAGCAGCTTTGACAGGGGCCCCTCCGGGTACGAGCAGTACTTC. This translates into CASSFDRGPSGYEQYF.

This chain joins TRBV30 and TRBJ1-1; TRBD1 matches 7 bases. The CDR3 runs to 12 residues. Trimming took 8 bases from V and 6 from J; bases not matched to a gene: 9. Germline V gene lookup returns CDR1 GTSNPN and CDR2 SVGIG (reference sequence). CDR3 in DNA: TGTGCCGGGACAGACCCCGGAGCTGAAGCTTTCTTT. This codes for CAGTDPGAEAFF.

The chain uses TRBV30 and TRBJ1-5; D is undetermined. CDR1 is GTSNPN, CDR2 SVGIG, per germline (reference sequence). This CDR3 has 14 residues. The V gene lost 3 bases and the J gene lost 0 bases, with 9 bases spanning the gap. The CDR3 nucleotides are TGTGCCTGGAGCAGAGGGAGTAGCAATCAGCCCCAGCATTTT. Protein: CAWSRGSSNQPQHF.

The gene calls are TRBV18 and TRBJ2-7; TRBD2 matches at 14 bases. CDR1 and CDR2 from the germline V gene are KGHSH and LQKENI. With V trimmed by 6 bases and J by 0 bases, 4 bases remained unmatched. This CDR3 is 16 amino acids long. The CDR3 sequence is CASSFGLAGGSYEQYF. CDR3 DNA: TGTGCCAGCTCCTTCGGACTAGCGGGAGGCTCCTACGAGCAGTACTTC.

This clone was counted between two and nine times. The chain is built from TRBV2 and TRBJ2-1; 9 bases fit TRBD2. This CDR3 has 18 amino acids. Germline V lookup: CDR1 SNHLY, CDR2 FYNNEI. V was pared by 1 base and J by 5 bases, with 12 bases of the junction left unmatched. Here the CDR3 reads CASSEVELAGDPNNEQFF. CDR3 DNA: TGTGCCAGCAGTGAAGTGGAATTAGCGGGAGATCCAAACAATGAGCAGTTCTTC.

This chain joins TRBV28 and TRBJ1-5; D is possibly TRBD1 (6 bases). The germline gives CDR1 MDHEN, CDR2 SYDVKM. With 3 bases removed from V and 7 bases from J, the gap between germline ends came to 13 bases. This CDR3 region has 14 residues. CDR3 protein: CASSLGAHPQPQHF. For the CDR3, the DNA is TGTGCCAGCAGTTTGGGGGCCCACCCCCAGCCCCAGCATTTT.

A few counts support this clone. The sample contains more than one DNA sequence encoding this CDR3. The rearrangement uses TRBV30 and TRBJ2-5, with a possible D match to TRBD2 (5 bases). The CDR3 has 12 amino acids. Germline lookup yields CDR1 GTSNPN and CDR2 SVGIG (reference sequence). With 2 bases removed from V and 1 base from J, the gap between germline ends came to 5 bases. The CDR3: CAWSSGQETQYF. The CDR3 DNA reads as TGTGCCTGGAGTAGCGGCCAAGAGACCCAGTACTTC.

The rearrangement links TRBV29-1 to TRBJ2-7; 8 bases match TRBD1. Germline V gives CDR1 SQVTM, CDR2 ANQGSEA. CDR3 length: 12 residues. J was trimmed by 5 bases and V by 8 bases; bases with no gene match: 8. The CDR3: CSWTGIGDEQYF. Written as DNA, the CDR3 is TGCAGCTGGACAGGGATTGGTGACGAGCAGTACTTC.

The chain couples TRBV6-5 to TRBJ2-1; 8 bases line up with TRBD2. The CDR3 sequence is 13 residues long. Germline assignment: CDR1 MNHEY and CDR2 SVGAGI. Trimming cost V 0 bases and J 14 bases; bases outside gene matches: 6. CDR3 DNA sequence: TGTGCCAGCAGTTACTCGGGAACTAGCGGAGAGTTCTTC. This codes for CASSYSGTSGEFF.

CDR3 in amino acids: CASRAAGGFEQYF. Written as DNA, the CDR3 is TGTGCCAGCAGGGCCGCAGGGGGTTTCGAGCAGTACTTC. V is TRBV7-3 and J is TRBJ2-7; 7 bases match TRBD1. The CDR3 is 13 residues long. V shed 6 bases and J 6 bases; nucleotides not matched to a gene: 8. Germline values: CDR1 SGHTA, CDR2 FQGTGA.

For the CDR3, the DNA is TGTGCCATCAGTGAGTCGGCTAGCGGGTACACAGATACGCAGTATTTT. Its protein is CAISESASGYTDTQYF. This rearrangement joins TRBV10-3 to TRBJ2-3; TRBD2 matches 8 bases. This CDR3 spans 16 amino acids. Per the germline V gene, CDR1 is ENHRY and CDR2 is SYGVKD. J gave up 2 bases and V 0 bases, and 4 bases lay outside the gene matches.

This rearrangement joins TRBV25-1 to TRBJ1-2, with D perhaps matching TRBD1 (5 bases). CDR3 size: 15 residues. The germline V gene has CDR1 MGHDK and CDR2 SYGVNS. Trimming stripped 0 bases from V and 6 bases from J, with 14 bases between. This CDR3 reads CASSEYDPVGDGYTF. The CDR3 DNA follows: TGTGCCAGCAGTGAATATGACCCCGTAGGGGATGGCTACACCTTC.

This clone was observed once. V gene TRBV25-1 combines with J gene TRBJ2-2, with TRBD1 identical over 7 bases. The CDR3 is 15 residues long. Germline CDR1 and CDR2: MGHDK and SYGVNS. V shed 3 bases and J 4 bases; nucleotides not matched to a gene: 5. DNA for the CDR3: TGTGCCAGCAGTGACCCCAGGGGGAGCACCGGGGAGCTGTTTTTT. It translates to CASSDPRGSTGELFF.

This chain links TRBV10-3 with TRBJ2-7, with 10 bases identical to TRBD2. This CDR3 has 13 amino acids. Germline V gene sequence: CDR1 ENHRY, CDR2 SYGVKD. The ends lost 6 bases at V and 5 bases at J; junction bases unmatched: 4. In nucleotides, the CDR3 is TGTGCCATCAGAGCGGGAGGGCCCAACGAGCAGTACTTC. Its translation: CAIRAGGPNEQYF.

This CDR3 is CAWSPYSYGKAFF. The CDR3 DNA sequence: TGTGCCTGGAGCCCGTACTCCTATGGTAAAGCTTTCTTT. This chain connects TRBV30 to TRBJ1-1; no clear D gene. V gave up 3 bases and J gave up 9 bases, with 17 bases separating them. The CDR3 is made up of 13 amino acids. CDR1 is GTSNPN and CDR2 is SVGIG in the germline V gene (reference sequence).

V gene TRBV6-5 combines with J gene TRBJ2-3; no clear D gene. The CDR3 consists of 14 residues. Deletions cut 0 bases from V and 6 bases from J, with 10 bases between. CDR1 MNHEY and CDR2 SVGAGI come from the germline V gene. The CDR3, as DNA: TGTGCCAGCAGTTACTCCCCCTTCGGGGATACGCAGTATTTT. Translated, it gives CASSYSPFGDTQYF.

CDR3 in amino acids: CASSLASGQYQETQYF. CDR3 sequence (DNA): TGTGCCAGCAGCTTAGCTTCTGGACAGTACCAAGAGACCCAGTACTTC. The genes are TRBV7-8 and TRBJ2-5; TRBD1 is a possible D gene (6 bases). The germline V gene has CDR1 SGHVS and CDR2 FQNEAQ. V gave up 0 bases and J gave up 0 bases, with 11 bases separating them. This CDR3 contains 16 residues.

V usage is TRBV27 and J usage is TRBJ1-2, with D possibly being TRBD1 (6 bases). This CDR3 comprises 14 residues. Germline loops: CDR1 MNHEY, CDR2 SMNVEV (reference sequence). V dropped 4 bases and J dropped 3 bases, with 12 bases sitting between them. CDR3 coding DNA: TGTGCCAGCAGTTGGACAGTAACGGACTATGGCTACACCTTC. It translates to CASSWTVTDYGYTF.

This rearrangement joins TRBV19 to TRBJ2-1; TRBD1 matches 7 bases. V shed 0 bases and J 4 bases; nucleotides not matched to a gene: 0. This CDR3 has 14 residues. Germline CDR1 reads LNHDA; CDR2 reads SQIVND (reference sequence). In DNA form, the CDR3 reads TGTGCCAGTAGTATAGAGGGACAGTACAATGAGCAGTTCTTC. This encodes CASSIEGQYNEQFF.

The chain is built from TRBV9 and TRBJ2-7, with 8 nucleotides matching TRBD2. This CDR3 has 13 residues. Germline CDR1 reads SGDLS; CDR2 reads YYNGEE. The V and J ends lost 4 bases and 6 bases, in that order; junction bases with no gene match: 6. CDR3 loop: CASSQGREGEQYF. The DNA of the CDR3 is TGTGCCAGCAGCCAAGGACGGGAGGGCGAGCAGTACTTC. Complete variable domain (other parts from reference TRBV9 and TRBJ2-7): DSGVTQTPKHLITATGQRVTLRCSPRSGDLSVYWYQQSLDQGLQFLIQYYNGEERAKGNILERFSAQQFPDLHSELNLSSLELGDSALYFCASSQGREGEQYFGPGTRLTVT.

This chain joins TRBV7-8 and TRBJ2-1; 8 bases match TRBD1. In germline, CDR1 is SGHVS, CDR2 FQNEAQ. The V and J ends lost 5 bases and 2 bases, in that order; junction bases with no gene match: 8. CDR3 length: 16 amino acids. The CDR3 nucleotides are TGTGCCAGCAGCCCAGTGTCCAGGGGGCCCTACAATGAGCAGTTCTTC. Protein: CASSPVSRGPYNEQFF.

The chain uses TRBV28 and TRBJ2-7; D is perhaps TRBD2 (6 bases). The CDR3 length is 13 residues. V lost 11 bases to trimming and J lost 3 bases, with 17 bases between them. The germline V gene encodes CDR1 MDHEN and CDR2 SYDVKM. The CDR3 DNA follows: TGTGCCCCCCGGGGGAGATTTTTCTACGAGCAGTACTTC. Protein product: CAPRGRFFYEQYF.

The chain couples TRBV4-3 to TRBJ2-2, with TRBD2 matching over 15 bases. V shed 1 base, J shed 3 bases, and the junction held 6 bases outside the gene matches. From germline, CDR1 is LGHNA and CDR2 YSLEER. There are 19 residues in the CDR3. The CDR3 here is CASSQGGLAGGFYTGELFF. The CDR3 nucleotides read TGCGCCAGCAGCCAAGGGGGACTAGCGGGAGGCTTTTACACCGGGGAGCTGTTTTTT.